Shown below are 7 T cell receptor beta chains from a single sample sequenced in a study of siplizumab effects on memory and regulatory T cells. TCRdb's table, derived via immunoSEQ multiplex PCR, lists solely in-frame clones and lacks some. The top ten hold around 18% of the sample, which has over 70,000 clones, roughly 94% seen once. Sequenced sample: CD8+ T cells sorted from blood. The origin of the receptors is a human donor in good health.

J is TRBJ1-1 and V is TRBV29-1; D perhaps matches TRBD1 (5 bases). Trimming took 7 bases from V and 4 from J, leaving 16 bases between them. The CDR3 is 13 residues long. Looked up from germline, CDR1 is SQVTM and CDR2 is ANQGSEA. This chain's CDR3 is CSAREGLGTEAFF. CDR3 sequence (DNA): TGCAGCGCTAGGGAGGGGCTGGGCACTGAAGCTTTCTTT. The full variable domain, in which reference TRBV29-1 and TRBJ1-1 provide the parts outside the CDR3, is SAVISQKPSRDICQRGTSLTIQCQVDSQVTMMFWYRQQPGQSLTLIATANQGSEATYESGFVIDKFPISRPNLTFSTLTVSNMSPEDSSIYLCSAREGLGTEAFFGQGTRLTVV.

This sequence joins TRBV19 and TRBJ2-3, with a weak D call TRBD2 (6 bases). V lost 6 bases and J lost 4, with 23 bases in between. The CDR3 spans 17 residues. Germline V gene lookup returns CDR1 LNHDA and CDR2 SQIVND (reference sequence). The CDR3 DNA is TGTGCCAGTAGCCACGGCACTAGCAGGGAATGGTCAGATACGCAGTATTTT. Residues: CASSHGTSREWSDTQYF.

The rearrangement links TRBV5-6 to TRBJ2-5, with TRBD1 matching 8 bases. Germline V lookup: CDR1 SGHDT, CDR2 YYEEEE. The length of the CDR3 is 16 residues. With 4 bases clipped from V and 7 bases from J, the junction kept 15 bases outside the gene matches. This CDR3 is CASSGGTGVLTGTQYF. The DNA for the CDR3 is TGTGCCAGCAGCGGGGGGACAGGAGTGTTGACCGGGACCCAGTACTTC. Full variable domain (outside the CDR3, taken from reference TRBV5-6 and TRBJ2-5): DAGVTQSPTHLIKTRGQQVTLRCSPKSGHDTVSWYQQALGQGPQFIFQYYEEEERQRGNFPDRFSGHQFPNYSSELNVNALLLGDSALYLCASSGGTGVLTGTQYFGPGTRLLVL.

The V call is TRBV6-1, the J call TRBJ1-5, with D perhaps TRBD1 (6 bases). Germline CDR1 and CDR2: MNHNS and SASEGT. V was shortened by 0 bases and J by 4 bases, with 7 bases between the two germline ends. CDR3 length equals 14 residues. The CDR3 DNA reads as TGTGCCAGCAGTGAAGCAGGGGGGAATCAGCCCCAGCATTTT. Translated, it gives CASSEAGGNQPQHF.

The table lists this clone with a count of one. CDR3 residues: CASMPGTPYNEQFF. DNA of the CDR3: TGTGCCAGCATGCCAGGGACACCCTACAATGAGCAGTTCTTC. This chain joins TRBV7-9 and TRBJ2-1; possibly TRBD1 for D (6 bases). CDR1 SEHNR and CDR2 FQNEAQ come from the germline V gene (reference sequence). This CDR3 is built from 14 residues. Deletions cut 7 bases from V and 2 bases from J, with 12 bases between.

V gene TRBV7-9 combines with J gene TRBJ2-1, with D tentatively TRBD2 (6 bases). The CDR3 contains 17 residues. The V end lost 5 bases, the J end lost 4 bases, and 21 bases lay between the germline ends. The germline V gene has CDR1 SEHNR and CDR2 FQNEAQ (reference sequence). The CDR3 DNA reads TGTGCCAGCAGCCCTGATATGGGTCGCGGGGATTACAATGAGCAGTTCTTC. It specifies CASSPDMGRGDYNEQFF. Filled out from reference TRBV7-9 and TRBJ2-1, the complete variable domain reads DTGVSQNPRHKITKRGQNVTFRCDPISEHNRLYWYRQTLGQGPEFLTYFQNEAQLEKSRLLSDRFSAERPKGSFSTLEIQRTEQGDSAMYLCASSPDMGRGDYNEQFFGPGTRLTVL.

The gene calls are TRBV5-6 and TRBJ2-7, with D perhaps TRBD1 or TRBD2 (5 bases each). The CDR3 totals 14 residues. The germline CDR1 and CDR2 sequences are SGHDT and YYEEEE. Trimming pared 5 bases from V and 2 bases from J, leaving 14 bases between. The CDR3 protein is CASSYPSGPYEQYF. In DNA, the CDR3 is TGTGCCAGCAGTTACCCTTCGGGGCCCTACGAGCAGTACTTC.